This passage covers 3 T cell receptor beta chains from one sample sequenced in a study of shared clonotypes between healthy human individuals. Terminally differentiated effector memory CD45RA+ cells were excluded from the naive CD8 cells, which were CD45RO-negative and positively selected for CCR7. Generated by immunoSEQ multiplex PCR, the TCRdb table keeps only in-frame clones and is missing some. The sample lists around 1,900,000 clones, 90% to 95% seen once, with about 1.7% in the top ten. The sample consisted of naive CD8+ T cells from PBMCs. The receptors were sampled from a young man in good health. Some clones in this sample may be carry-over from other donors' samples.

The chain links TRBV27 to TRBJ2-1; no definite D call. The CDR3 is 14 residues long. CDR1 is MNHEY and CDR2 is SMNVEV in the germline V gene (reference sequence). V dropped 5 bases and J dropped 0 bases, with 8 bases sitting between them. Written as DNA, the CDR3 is TGTGCCAGCAGTCGAAGAGGCTCCTACAATGAGCAGTTCTTC. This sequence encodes CASSRRGSYNEQFF.

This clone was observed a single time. DNA for the CDR3: TGTGCCAGTAGTACCCAGACAGGGAGGATCAATCAGCCCCAGCATTTT. This encodes CASSTQTGRINQPQHF. The J gene is TRBJ1-5, the V gene TRBV19, with 7 bases identical to TRBD1. CDR1 and CDR2 from the germline V gene are LNHDA and SQIVND (reference sequence). The junction had 9 bases not matched to a gene; V was cut back by 4 bases and J by 3 bases. CDR3 size: 16 residues.

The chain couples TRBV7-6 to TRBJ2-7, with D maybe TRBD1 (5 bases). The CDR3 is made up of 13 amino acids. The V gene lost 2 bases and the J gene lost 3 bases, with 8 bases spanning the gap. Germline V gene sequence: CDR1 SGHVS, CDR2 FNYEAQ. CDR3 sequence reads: CASSLFQGYEQYF. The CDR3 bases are TGTGCCAGCAGCTTATTTCAGGGCTACGAGCAGTACTTC. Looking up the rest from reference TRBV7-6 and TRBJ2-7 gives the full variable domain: GAGVSQSPRYKVTKRGQDVALRCDPISGHVSLYWYRQALGQGPEFLTYFNYEAQQDKSGLPNDRFSAERPEGSISTLTIQRTEQRDSAMYRCASSLFQGYEQYFGPGTRLTVT.